This T cell receptor (beta chain) was documented in a study of blood T cell repertoires in COVID-19. Profiling relied on immunoSEQ multiplex PCR, and the TCRdb table lists in-frame clones only, not all of them. This table holds around 270,000 clones, about 88% found once. CDR1 and CDR2 (germline): MDHEN, SYDVKM. The V end lost 10 bases, the J end lost 0 bases, and 16 bases lay between the germline ends. The CDR3 has 15 amino acids. Seattle patient enrollment occurred during active infection, with longitudinal follow-up thereafter. The TCR was taken from a woman in her sixties or seventies with COVID-19, enrolled during active disease. The chain joins TRBV28 to TRBJ2-1; D uncertain. Specimen: peripheral blood. The DNA for the CDR3 is TGTGCCACAAAAAGAGGCTTTTCCTCCTACAATGAGCAGTTCTTC. It encodes CATKRGFSSYNEQFF.